This T cell receptor (beta chain) was identified in a study of T cells in Graves' hyperthyroidism and ophthalmopathy. RNA transcripts served as the template for amplifying TCR beta CDR3 regions. Carried out on the TCR CDR3, a first-round RT-PCR used the HTBI primer set. Using its own MiXCR run on the multiplex PCR reads, TCRdb lists one record per CDR3 protein. The table records 300,000 to 350,000 distinct CDR3 sequences, around 13% of them present only once. This clonotype was seen many times. The TCR originated in a young woman with Graves' hyperthyroidism. Sequencing was performed on blood.

CDR3 sequence: CSAEEGRLSTDTQYF. The CDR3 region has the DNA TGCAGTGCCGAGGAGGGGAGGCTCAGCACAGATACGCAGTATTTT. V gene TRBV20-1 combines with J gene TRBJ2-3, with a possible D match to TRBD2 (6 bases). The CDR3 is 15 residues long. V lost 6 bases, J lost 0 bases, and 16 bases lay in between. The V gene's germline CDR1 is DFQATT and CDR2 SNEGSKA (reference sequence).